This T cell receptor (beta chain) was captured in a study of T cell repertoires in cytomegalovirus infection. Study-wide background: Indicated by public TCR beta signatures were CMV infection and matching HLA type. Study-level findings and limits: Identification of carriers of CMV plus the relevant HLA was achieved through cumulative public TCR beta family frequency. The ex vivo response was dominated by HLA-C-restricted CMV-specific TCR beta clonotypes.

Trimming took off 4 bases at V and 0 bases at J, with 10 bases between the two ends. The CDR3 is 15 residues long. TCRdb reprocessed the reads with MiXCR, giving one entry per CDR3 protein. The sample lists 65,000 to 90,000 distinct CDR3 sequences; under 5% were seen once. The sample holds many counts of this clonotype. Its target is not known. The sequenced sample was PBMCs. The sequence came from a human donor in good health (CMV status not recorded). Some clones in this sample may be carry-over from other donors' samples. The V and J genes are TRBV12-3 or TRBV12-4 and TRBJ2-1; possibly TRBD1 for D (6 bases). CDR3 nucleotide sequence: TGTGCCAGCAGTTCGGACAGCAGCTCCTACAATGAGCAGTTCTTC. It encodes CASSSDSSSYNEQFF.